This TCR beta chain comes out of a study of spatial heterogeneity in lung cancer. Germline V CDR1 and CDR2: MNHNY, SVGAGI (reference sequence). The junction had 6 bases not matched to a gene; V was cut back by 5 bases and J by 0 bases. This CDR3 is 15 amino acids long. This clonotype occurred a few times. Each CDR3 protein is one row after TCRdb ran MiXCR on the 5' RACE reads. Among some 87,000 distinct CDR3 sequences listed, roughly 9.5% were seen once. Time point meaning: sample taken at primary tumor resection. Frozen PBMC, nontumor lung or tumor provided whole RNA, which was sequenced unsorted. The sample in question was PBMCs, obtained at surgery. This receptor was identified in a male donor with early-stage non-small cell lung cancer. The rearrangement uses TRBV6-6 and TRBJ2-7; 8 bases line up with TRBD1. The DNA for the CDR3 is TGTGCCAGCAGTCGCCGGGACAGGAGCTCCTACGAGCAGTACTTC. Translating gives CASSRRDRSSYEQYF.